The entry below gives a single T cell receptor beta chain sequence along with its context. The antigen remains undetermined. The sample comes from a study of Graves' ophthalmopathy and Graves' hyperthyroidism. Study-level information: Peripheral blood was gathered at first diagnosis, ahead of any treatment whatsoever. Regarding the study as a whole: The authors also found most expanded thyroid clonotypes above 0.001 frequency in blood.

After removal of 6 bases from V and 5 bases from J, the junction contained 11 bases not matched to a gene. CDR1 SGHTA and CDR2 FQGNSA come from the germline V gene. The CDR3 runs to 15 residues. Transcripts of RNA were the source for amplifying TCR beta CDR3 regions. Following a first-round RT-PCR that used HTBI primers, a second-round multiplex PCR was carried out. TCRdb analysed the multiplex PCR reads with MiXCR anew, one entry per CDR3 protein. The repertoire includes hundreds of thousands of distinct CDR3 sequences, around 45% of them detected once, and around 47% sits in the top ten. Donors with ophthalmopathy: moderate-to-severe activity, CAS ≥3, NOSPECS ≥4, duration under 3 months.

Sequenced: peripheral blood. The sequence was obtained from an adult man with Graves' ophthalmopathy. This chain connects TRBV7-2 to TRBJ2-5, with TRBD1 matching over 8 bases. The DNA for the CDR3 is TGTGCCAGCAGTAGGCAGGGGGCGTCCTGGGAGACCCAGTACTTC. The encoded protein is CASSRQGASWETQYF.